This T cell receptor beta chain was identified in a study of CD8 T cells in ankylosing spondylitis. Study-wide results and caveats: It appeared that ankylosing spondylitis blood was characterized by a TCR beta motif of seven or eight highly homologous variants. A subset of motif variants has previously been described in the synovial fluid and blood of reactive arthritis.

One entry per CDR3 protein, called by TCRdb with MiXCR from the 5' RACE reads. The repertoire holds 450,000 to 550,000 distinct CDR3 sequences, with about 5.4% as singletons. With respect to this clonotype: Its antigen is still unknown.

The CDR3 consists of 14 residues. V lost 3 bases and J lost 6; bases outside the gene matches: 4. Germline V CDR1 and CDR2: SGDLS, YYNGEE. This receptor was obtained from a male donor with ankylosing spondylitis. V gene TRBV9 combines with J gene TRBJ2-1, with 9 bases that match TRBD2. Material: blood, either unsorted or a sorted T cell fraction (not recorded which). CDR3 protein: CASSAGLALNEQFF. CDR3 sequence (DNA): TGTGCCAGCAGCGCTGGACTAGCGCTCAATGAGCAGTTCTTC.